One sample yielded the 10 T cell receptor beta chains listed below, sequenced in a study of blood T cell repertoires in COVID-19. TCRdb's copy holds only in-frame clones and misses some; the assay was immunoSEQ multiplex PCR. The table has approximately 200,000 clones, roughly 80% seen once. The source material was PBMCs or T cells enriched from blood (not recorded which). The receptors here all came from a young woman who had recovered from COVID-19.

CDR3 protein: CASSPGLSKNIQYF. CDR3 nucleotide sequence: TGCGCCAGCAGCCCGGGACTATCCAAAAACATTCAGTACTTC. This rearrangement joins TRBV5-1 to TRBJ2-4, with TRBD2 matching 7 bases. From germline, CDR1 is SGHRS and CDR2 YFSETQ. The CDR3 has 14 amino acids. Trimming at V came to 4 bases and at J to 2 bases, leaving 3 bases not matched to a gene.

The rearrangement joins TRBV10-3 to TRBJ1-1, with D tentatively TRBD1 (6 bases). The CDR3 is 14 amino acids. V dropped 9 bases and J dropped 4 bases, with 18 bases sitting between them. Germline V gene data show CDR1 as ENHRY and CDR2 as SYGVKD. The CDR3 loop is CAITRGTGITEAFF. The CDR3 DNA is TGTGCCATTACTAGGGGGACGGGGATCACTGAAGCTTTCTTT.

The chain combines TRBV5-8 with TRBJ2-7; D might be TRBD2 (6 bases). CDR3 size: 15 residues. The ends were cut back, 2 bases at V and 3 bases at J, with 15 bases in the middle. Germline V lookup: CDR1 SGHTS, CDR2 YDEGEE. CDR3 region: CASSFGMGGLYEQYF. CDR3 nucleotide sequence: TGTGCCAGCAGCTTCGGGATGGGGGGACTCTACGAGCAGTACTTC.

The V call is TRBV28, the J call TRBJ1-2; D may be TRBD1 (6 bases). From germline, CDR1 is MDHEN and CDR2 SYDVKM. The CDR3 loop spans 14 amino acids. V lost 7 bases and J lost 6, with 18 bases in between. Here the CDR3 reads CASMGEGGRNGYTF. Here the CDR3 DNA reads TGTGCCAGCATGGGGGAAGGGGGAAGAAATGGCTACACCTTC.

CDR3 coding DNA: TGTGCCAGCAGCTTGGGGGGCTTTGGCAACCCGAGCAATCAGCCCCAGCATTTT. Residues: CASSLGGFGNPSNQPQHF. The J gene is TRBJ1-5, the V gene TRBV5-5, with D possibly being TRBD1 (5 bases). V lost 0 bases and J lost 1, with 17 bases in between. This CDR3 has 18 residues. From germline, CDR1 is SGHKS and CDR2 YYEKEE (reference sequence).

V gene TRBV11-2 combines with J gene TRBJ2-3, with 10 bases fitting TRBD2. Germline V CDR1 and CDR2: SGHAT, FQNNGV. The CDR3 has 19 amino acids. Unmatched junction bases numbered 15, after V lost 6 bases and J lost 0 bases. The DNA of the CDR3 is TGTGCCAGCAGATCGCTCGGACTAGCGGTTAGGACTAGCACAGATACGCAGTATTTT. This translates into CASRSLGLAVRTSTDTQYF. The whole variable domain, filled in from reference TRBV11-2 and TRBJ2-3, reads EAGVAQSPRYKIIEKRQSVAFWCNPISGHATLYWYQQILGQGPKLLIQFQNNGVVDDSQLPKDRFSAERLKGVDSTLKIQPAKLEDSAVYLCASRSLGLAVRTSTDTQYFGPGTRLTVL.

This clone was detected ten times or more. The gene calls are TRBV29-1 and TRBJ2-2; D call uncertain. Deletions cut 4 bases from V and 2 bases from J, with 8 bases between. The V gene's germline CDR1 is SQVTM and CDR2 ANQGSEA. The CDR3 totals 13 residues. CDR3 bases: TGCAGCGTTGGTGCTACCAACACCGGGGAGCTGTTTTTT. Amino acids: CSVGATNTGELFF.

V and J are TRBV6-5 and TRBJ1-3, with 7 bases fitting TRBD1. V lost 6 bases, J lost 4 bases, and 6 bases stayed unmatched. Germline CDR1 MNHEY, CDR2 SVGAGI. This CDR3 contains 14 residues. The DNA for the CDR3 is TGTGCCAGCAGACAAGGGACAGCCGGAAACACCATATATTTT. Its protein is CASRQGTAGNTIYF.

The genes are TRBV5-1 and TRBJ2-3; perhaps TRBD2 as D (5 bases). The CDR3 is made up of 17 amino acids. V shed 0 bases and J shed 1 base, with 15 bases lying between them. Germline assignment: CDR1 SGHRS and CDR2 YFSETQ. As DNA, the CDR3 is TGCGCCAGCAGCTTGGGGGCACAGAGCGGAGGCACAGATACGCAGTATTTT. Protein: CASSLGAQSGGTDTQYF.

In its sample, this clone was seen a few times. The chain employs TRBV6-5 and TRBJ2-2; D unresolved. This CDR3 is 13 amino acids long. Per germline, CDR1 MNHEY and CDR2 SVGAGI. Deletions cut 2 bases from V and 3 bases from J, with 4 bases between. The CDR3 spells CASSYQDTGELFF. CDR3 bases: TGTGCCAGCAGTTACCAGGACACCGGGGAGCTGTTTTTT.